The 10 T cell receptor beta chains below come from one sample, sequenced in a study of OX40 agonist ivuxolimab in advanced cancers. Measured with immunoSEQ multiplex PCR; TCRdb has only the in-frame clones, and not every one. Here the sample spans 68,000 or so clones, roughly 90% being singletons. The sample was CD4+ or CD8+ T cells sorted from blood, taken in a trial of the OX40 agonist ivuxolimab. The receptors come from an adult with an advanced solid tumor such as melanoma, head and neck, liver or kidney cancer.

The chain employs TRBV12-5 and TRBJ1-4; TRBD1 matches at 10 bases. In germline, CDR1 is LGHNT, CDR2 FRNRAP. The CDR3 sequence is 14 residues long. Germline trimming cut 6 bases from V and 6 bases from J; bases unmatched to any gene: 4. DNA for the CDR3: TGTGCTAGTGGATCCGGGACAGGGGATGAAAAACTGTTTTTT. Residues: CASGSGTGDEKLFF.

The rearrangement links TRBV9 to TRBJ2-3; D is tentatively TRBD1 or TRBD2 (5 bases each). V shed 4 bases and J shed 6 bases, with 21 bases lying between them. The CDR3 is 16 amino acids. The germline CDR1 and CDR2 sequences are SGDLS and YYNGEE. Written as DNA, the CDR3 is TGTGCCAGCAGCCCGATTGTCGGGACGCCGCGGGATACGCAGTATTTT. Translation gives CASSPIVGTPRDTQYF.

This chain links TRBV5-1 with TRBJ2-7; D may match TRBD1 or TRBD2 (5 bases each). Germline V CDR1 and CDR2: SGHRS, YFSETQ. This CDR3 is 15 amino acids long. Trimming took off 4 bases at V and 5 bases at J, with 19 bases between the two ends. The CDR3 loop reads CASSPGTSSGHEQYF. CDR3 DNA sequence: TGCGCCAGCAGCCCCGGGACCTCCTCGGGCCACGAGCAGTACTTC.

The chain is built from TRBV6-5 and TRBJ1-6; D not resolved. The CDR3 spans 15 residues. Per germline, CDR1 MNHEY and CDR2 SVGAGI. The V end was cut by 4 bases, the J end by 4 bases, with 11 bases between. The CDR3 nucleotides are TGTGCCAGCAGTTCAACCCGGGTTTATAATTCACCCCTCCACTTT. Amino acids: CASSSTRVYNSPLHF.

The chain joins TRBV9 to TRBJ2-3; weak D call: TRBD2 (6 bases). CDR1 and CDR2 from the germline V gene are SGDLS and YYNGEE. The V and J ends lost 0 bases and 4 bases respectively, with 12 bases between them. This CDR3 has 15 residues. This chain's CDR3 is CASSVVGWEADTQYF. The CDR3 DNA sequence: TGTGCCAGCAGCGTAGTAGGTTGGGAGGCAGATACGCAGTATTTT.

This clone has just one count. The chain carries TRBV4-3 and TRBJ2-1; D may be TRBD2 (5 bases). With 0 bases removed from V and 16 bases from J, the gap between germline ends came to 16 bases. CDR1 and CDR2 from the germline V gene are LGHNA and YSLEER. This CDR3 comprises 13 residues. The CDR3 nucleotides are TGCGCCAGCAGCCAAGATCCGGGAACGGCACAATTCTTC. This translates into CASSQDPGTAQFF.

The gene calls are TRBV11-2 and TRBJ2-4; possible D gene TRBD1, 6 bases. The CDR3 loop spans 16 amino acids. The V end was cut by 1 base, the J end by 5 bases, with 15 bases between. Per germline, CDR1 SGHAT and CDR2 FQNNGV. The chain's CDR3 is CASSLGPQGRQNIQYF. The CDR3 nucleotides are TGTGCCAGCAGCTTAGGTCCACAGGGCAGGCAAAACATTCAGTACTTC.

The V gene is TRBV5-8, the J gene TRBJ1-5; D remains unclear. The ends were cut back, 0 bases at V and 7 bases at J, with 14 bases in the middle. Per the germline V gene, CDR1 is SGHTS and CDR2 is YDEGEE. The CDR3 is 15 residues long. CDR3 nucleotide sequence: TGTGCCAGCAGCTTGGTACGCAAAGCGGAGCAGCCCCAGCATTTT. This codes for CASSLVRKAEQPQHF.

V and J are TRBV7-2 and TRBJ2-6, with 7 bases fitting TRBD1. This CDR3 is built from 17 residues. Germline V gives CDR1 SGHTA, CDR2 FQGNSA. V trimming: 5 bases; J trimming: 0 bases; junction bases outside the gene matches: 7. CDR3 region: CASSRGRLPSGANVLTF. DNA for the CDR3: TGTGCCAGCAGCAGGGGGCGCCTCCCCTCTGGGGCCAACGTCCTGACTTTC.

The CDR3, as DNA: TGTGCCAGCAGCTTATTCAGGGAGGGCTATGGCTACACCTTC. This codes for CASSLFREGYGYTF. This sequence joins TRBV7-2 and TRBJ1-2, with a weak D call TRBD1 (5 bases). The V and J ends lost 2 bases and 4 bases respectively, with 11 bases between them. The CDR3 runs 14 residues. Germline V gene data show CDR1 as SGHTA and CDR2 as FQGNSA.